Listed below are T cell receptor beta chains from one sample, sequenced in a study of blood T cell repertoires in COVID-19. Clones were read by immunoSEQ multiplex PCR, and TCRdb kept only the in-frame ones, dropping some. The sample includes 180,000 or so clones, around 87% of them seen just once. Sequencing was done on a sample of peripheral blood. These receptors all stem from a man in his forties or fifties with active or convalescent COVID-19. CDR3s include the opening cysteine and the closing phenylalanine or tryptophan. The order of the fields is D gene, V gene, J gene, clone size, CDR3 length, CDR3 protein, CDR3 DNA. The D gene is left open where the match is weak. For some rows the clone size is stated as once, few or many, or as a class when expanded; others skip it.

d_gene: TRBD1
v_gene: TRBV6-5
j_gene: TRBJ1-2
abundance: once
len: 14
CDR3aa: CASESPGQPRGYTF
CDR3nt: TGTGCCAGCGAGTCCCCGGGACAGCCAAGGGGCTACACCTTC

d_gene: .
v_gene: TRBV6-6
j_gene: TRBJ2-2
abundance: .
len: 16
CDR3aa: CASIHGTGESTGELFF
CDR3nt: TGTGCCAGCATCCACGGGACGGGGGAGAGCACCGGGGAGCTGTTTTTT

d_gene: .
v_gene: TRBV7-9
j_gene: TRBJ1-6
abundance: .
len: 15
CDR3aa: CASSLNSPQNSPLHF
CDR3nt: TGTGCCAGCAGCTTAAACTCTCCCCAAAATTCACCCCTCCACTTT

d_gene: TRBD1
v_gene: TRBV7-9
j_gene: TRBJ2-7
abundance: .
len: 14
CDR3aa: CASIPGQGDDEQYF
CDR3nt: TGTGCCAGCATCCCGGGACAGGGGGATGACGAGCAGTACTTC

d_gene: .
v_gene: TRBV14
j_gene: TRBJ1-1
abundance: .
len: 16
CDR3aa: CASSQVVGRGNTEAFF
CDR3nt: TGTGCCAGCAGCCAAGTTGTCGGCAGGGGGAACACTGAAGCTTTCTTT

d_gene: .
v_gene: TRBV2
j_gene: TRBJ1-1
abundance: .
len: 14
CDR3aa: CASGRGQMNTEAFF
CDR3nt: TGTGCCAGCGGCAGGGGCCAGATGAACACTGAAGCTTTCTTT

d_gene: .
v_gene: TRBV14
j_gene: TRBJ1-2
abundance: .
len: 16
CDR3aa: CASSQERVRGAFGYTF
CDR3nt: TGTGCCAGCAGCCAAGAGAGAGTTCGGGGGGCATTTGGCTACACCTTC

d_gene: TRBD1
v_gene: TRBV5-4
j_gene: TRBJ1-6
abundance: .
len: 18
CDR3aa: CASSSWTGDSHYNSPLHF
CDR3nt: TGTGCCAGCAGCTCGTGGACCGGGGACAGTCACTATAATTCACCCCTCCACTTT

d_gene: TRBD2
v_gene: TRBV4-2
j_gene: TRBJ2-3
abundance: .
len: 18
CDR3aa: CASSQTPGLAFWPDTQYF
CDR3nt: TGTGCCAGCAGCCAAACCCCGGGACTAGCATTTTGGCCAGATACGCAGTATTTT

d_gene: .
v_gene: TRBV6-5
j_gene: TRBJ1-2
abundance: .
len: 14
CDR3aa: CASSRGRVRYGYTF
CDR3nt: TGTGCCAGCAGTCGGGGGAGGGTCCGCTATGGCTACACCTTC

d_gene: .
v_gene: TRBV10-3
j_gene: TRBJ2-1
abundance: .
len: 11
CDR3aa: CAISELNEQFF
CDR3nt: TGTGCCATCAGTGAGCTGAATGAGCAGTTCTTC

d_gene: .
v_gene: TRBV29-1
j_gene: TRBJ1-1
abundance: .
len: 13
CDR3aa: CSVDRGGGTEAFF
CDR3nt: TGCAGCGTTGATCGTGGGGGAGGGACTGAAGCTTTCTTT

d_gene: .
v_gene: TRBV7-9
j_gene: TRBJ1-1
abundance: .
len: 14
CDR3aa: CASSSIRDKPQAFF
CDR3nt: TGTGCCAGCAGCTCCATTAGGGACAAGCCGCAAGCTTTCTTT

d_gene: TRBD1
v_gene: TRBV5-6
j_gene: TRBJ2-7
abundance: .
len: 13
CDR3aa: CASSRDRGYEQYF
CDR3nt: TGTGCCAGCTCCAGAGACAGGGGTTACGAGCAGTACTTC

d_gene: .
v_gene: TRBV28
j_gene: TRBJ2-7
abundance: .
len: 16
CDR3aa: CASSQIPDSSTYEQYF
CDR3nt: TGTGCCAGCAGTCAAATCCCGGATTCTAGCACCTACGAGCAGTACTTC

d_gene: TRBD1
v_gene: TRBV11-2
j_gene: TRBJ1-3
abundance: .
len: 16
CDR3aa: CASSPTTGTVGNTIYF
CDR3nt: TGTGCCAGCAGCCCGACTACCGGGACAGTTGGAAACACCATATATTTT